This T cell receptor beta chain was identified during a study of cytomegalovirus exposure and HLA in healthy donors. The PCR ran on 60 Vbeta and 13 Jbeta primers. Assay used: immunoSEQ multiplex PCR; TCRdb lists only in-frame clones, some missing. This sample carries tens of thousands of clones, with approximately 5% going to the ten biggest clones. Germline V gene data show CDR1 as SNHLY and CDR2 as FYNNEI. Trimming removed 3 bases at V and 3 bases at J, with 21 bases between. The CDR3 spans 18 residues. The chain is built from TRBV2 and TRBJ2-1; D might be TRBD1 (5 bases). This TCR was recovered from a man younger than 45 in good health and CMV-seropositive. Sequenced sample: PBMCs. CDR3 sequence: CASSDWFPGSYRYNEQFF. The CDR3 region has the DNA TGTGCCAGCAGTGACTGGTTTCCAGGGTCGTACCGCTACAATGAGCAGTTCTTC.